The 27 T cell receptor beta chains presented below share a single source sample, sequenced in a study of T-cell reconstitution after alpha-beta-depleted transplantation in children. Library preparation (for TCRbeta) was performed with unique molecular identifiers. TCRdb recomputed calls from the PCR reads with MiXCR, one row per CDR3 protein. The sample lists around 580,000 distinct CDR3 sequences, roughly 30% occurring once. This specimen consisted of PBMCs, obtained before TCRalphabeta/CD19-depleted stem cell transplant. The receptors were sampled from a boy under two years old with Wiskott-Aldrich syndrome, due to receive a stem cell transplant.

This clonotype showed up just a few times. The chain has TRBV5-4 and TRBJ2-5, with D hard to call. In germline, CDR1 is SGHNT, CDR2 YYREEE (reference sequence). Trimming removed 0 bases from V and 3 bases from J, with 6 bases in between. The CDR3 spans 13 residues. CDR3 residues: CASSLAFEETQYF. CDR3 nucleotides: TGTGCCAGCAGCTTGGCCTTCGAAGAGACCCAGTACTTC.

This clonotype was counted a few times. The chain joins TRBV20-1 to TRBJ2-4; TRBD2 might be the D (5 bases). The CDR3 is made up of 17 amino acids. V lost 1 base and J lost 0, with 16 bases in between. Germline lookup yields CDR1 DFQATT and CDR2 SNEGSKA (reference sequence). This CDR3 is CSARATAEPLAKNIQYF. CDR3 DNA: TGCAGTGCTAGAGCCACAGCGGAACCTCTAGCCAAAAACATTCAGTACTTC.

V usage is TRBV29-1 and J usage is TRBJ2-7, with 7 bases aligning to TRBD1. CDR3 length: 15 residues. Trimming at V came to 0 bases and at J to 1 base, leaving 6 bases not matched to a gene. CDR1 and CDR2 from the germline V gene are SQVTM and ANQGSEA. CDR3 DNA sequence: TGCAGCGTTGAAGAGTGGGAGACAGGGTCCTACGAGCAGTACTTC. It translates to CSVEEWETGSYEQYF.

The CDR3 loop is CASSPDSFPNQPQHF. CDR3 coding DNA: TGTGCCAGCAGCCCAGACAGTTTCCCGAATCAGCCCCAGCATTTT. The chain joins TRBV12-3 or TRBV12-4 to TRBJ1-5; D possibly corresponds to TRBD1 (5 bases). V was clipped by 6 bases and J by 4 bases, with 16 bases between them. This CDR3 comprises 15 residues.

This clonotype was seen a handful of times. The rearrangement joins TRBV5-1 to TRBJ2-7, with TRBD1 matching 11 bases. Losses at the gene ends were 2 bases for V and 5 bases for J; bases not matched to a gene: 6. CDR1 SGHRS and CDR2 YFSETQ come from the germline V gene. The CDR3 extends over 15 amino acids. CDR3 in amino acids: CASSFGGTGGDEQYF. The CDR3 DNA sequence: TGCGCCAGCAGCTTTGGAGGGACAGGGGGGGACGAGCAGTACTTC.

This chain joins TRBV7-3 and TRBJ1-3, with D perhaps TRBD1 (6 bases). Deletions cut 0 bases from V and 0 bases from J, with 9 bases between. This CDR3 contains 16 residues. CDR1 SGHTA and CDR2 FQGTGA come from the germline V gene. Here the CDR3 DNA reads TGTGCCAGCAGCTTAACGGGGGCCCACTCTGGAAACACCATATATTTT. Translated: CASSLTGAHSGNTIYF. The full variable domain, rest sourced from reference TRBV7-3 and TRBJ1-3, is GAGVSQTPSNKVTEKGKYVELRCDPISGHTALYWYRQSLGQGPEFLIYFQGTGAADDSGLPNDRFFAVRPEGSVSTLKIQRTERGDSAVYLCASSLTGAHSGNTIYFGEGSWLTVV.

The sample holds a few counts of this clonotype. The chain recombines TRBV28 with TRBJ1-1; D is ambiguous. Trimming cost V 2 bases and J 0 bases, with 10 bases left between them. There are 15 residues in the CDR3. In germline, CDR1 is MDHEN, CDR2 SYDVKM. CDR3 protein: CASSLPLGMNTEAFF. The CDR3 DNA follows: TGTGCCAGCAGTTTACCTCTGGGTATGAACACTGAAGCTTTCTTT.

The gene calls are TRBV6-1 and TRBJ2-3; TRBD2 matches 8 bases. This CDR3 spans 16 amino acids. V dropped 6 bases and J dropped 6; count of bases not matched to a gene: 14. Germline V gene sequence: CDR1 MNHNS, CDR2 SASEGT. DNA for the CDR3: TGTGCCAGCAGCCGTCGACTAGCGTTAAGTGTGGATACGCAGTATTTT. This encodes CASSRRLALSVDTQYF.

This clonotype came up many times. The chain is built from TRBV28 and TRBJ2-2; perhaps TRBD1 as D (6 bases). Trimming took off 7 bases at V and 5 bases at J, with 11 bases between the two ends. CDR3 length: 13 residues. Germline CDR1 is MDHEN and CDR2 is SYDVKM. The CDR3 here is CASIQGGTGELFF. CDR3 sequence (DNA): TGTGCCAGCATTCAAGGGGGAACCGGGGAGCTGTTTTTT.

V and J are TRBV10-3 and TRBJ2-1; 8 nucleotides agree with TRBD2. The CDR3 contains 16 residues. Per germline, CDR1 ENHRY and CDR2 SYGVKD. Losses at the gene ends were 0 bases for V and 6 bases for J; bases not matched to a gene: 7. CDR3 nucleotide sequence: TGTGCCATCAGTGAGTCGATAGCGGGATTTAGCAATGAGCAGTTCTTC. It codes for CAISESIAGFSNEQFF.

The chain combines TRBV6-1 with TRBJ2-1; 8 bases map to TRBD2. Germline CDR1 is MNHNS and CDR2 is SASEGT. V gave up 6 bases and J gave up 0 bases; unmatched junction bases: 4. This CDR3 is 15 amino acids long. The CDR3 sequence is CASRASGYSYNEQFF. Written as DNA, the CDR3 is TGTGCCAGCAGGGCTAGCGGGTACTCCTACAATGAGCAGTTCTTC.

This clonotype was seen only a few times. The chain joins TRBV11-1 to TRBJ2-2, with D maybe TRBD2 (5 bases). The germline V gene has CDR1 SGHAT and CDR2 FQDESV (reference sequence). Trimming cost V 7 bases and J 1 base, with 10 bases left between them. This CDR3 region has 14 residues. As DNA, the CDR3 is TGTGCCAGCACCCGACTAAGGAACACCGGGGAGCTGTTTTTT. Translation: CASTRLRNTGELFF.

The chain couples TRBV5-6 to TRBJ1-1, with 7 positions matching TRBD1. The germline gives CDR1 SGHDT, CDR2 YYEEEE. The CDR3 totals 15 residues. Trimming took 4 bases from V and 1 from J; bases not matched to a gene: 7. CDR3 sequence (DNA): TGTGCCAGCAGCGAAGCGTCAGGGGGGAACACTGAAGCTTTCTTT. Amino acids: CASSEASGGNTEAFF.

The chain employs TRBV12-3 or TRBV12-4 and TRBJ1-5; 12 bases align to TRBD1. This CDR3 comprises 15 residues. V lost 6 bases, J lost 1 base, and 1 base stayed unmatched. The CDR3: CASRGQGASNQPQHF. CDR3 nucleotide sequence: TGTGCCAGCAGGGGACAGGGGGCGAGCAATCAGCCCCAGCATTTT.

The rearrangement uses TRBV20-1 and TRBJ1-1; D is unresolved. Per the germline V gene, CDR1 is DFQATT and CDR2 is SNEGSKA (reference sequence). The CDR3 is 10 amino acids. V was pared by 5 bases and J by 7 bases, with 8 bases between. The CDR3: CSAVTLEAFF. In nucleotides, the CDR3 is TGCAGTGCTGTCACCCTTGAAGCTTTCTTT.

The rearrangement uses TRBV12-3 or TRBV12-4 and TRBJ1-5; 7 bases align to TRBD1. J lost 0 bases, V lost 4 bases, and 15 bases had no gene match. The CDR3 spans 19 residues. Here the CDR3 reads CASSSNRGPNLYSNQPQHF. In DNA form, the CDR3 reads TGTGCCAGCAGTTCTAACAGGGGCCCCAACCTTTATAGCAATCAGCCCCAGCATTTT.

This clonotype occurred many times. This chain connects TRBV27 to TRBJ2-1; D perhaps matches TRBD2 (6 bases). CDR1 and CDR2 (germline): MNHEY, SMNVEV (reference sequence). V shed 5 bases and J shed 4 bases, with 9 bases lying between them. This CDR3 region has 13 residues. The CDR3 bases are TGTGCCAGCAGTATGACTAGGTACAATGAGCAGTTCTTC. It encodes CASSMTRYNEQFF.

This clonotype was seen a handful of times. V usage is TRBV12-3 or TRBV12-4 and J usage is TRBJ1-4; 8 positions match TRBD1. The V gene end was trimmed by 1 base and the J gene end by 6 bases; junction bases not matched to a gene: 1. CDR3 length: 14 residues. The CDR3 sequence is CASSLGTGHEKLFF. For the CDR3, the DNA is TGTGCCAGCAGTTTAGGGACAGGGCATGAAAAACTGTTTTTT.

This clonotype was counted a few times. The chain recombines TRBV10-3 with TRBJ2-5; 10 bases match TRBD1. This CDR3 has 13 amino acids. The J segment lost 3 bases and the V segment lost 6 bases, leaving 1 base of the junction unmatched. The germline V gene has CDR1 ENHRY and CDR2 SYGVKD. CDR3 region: CAIRGQGEETQYF. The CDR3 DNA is TGTGCCATCAGAGGACAGGGGGAAGAGACCCAGTACTTC.

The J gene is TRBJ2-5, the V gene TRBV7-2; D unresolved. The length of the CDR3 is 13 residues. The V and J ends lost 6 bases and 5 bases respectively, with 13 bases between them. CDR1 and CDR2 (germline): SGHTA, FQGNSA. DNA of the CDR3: TGTGCCAGCAGTTCCTCCTGGCGGGAGACCCAGTACTTC. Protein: CASSSSWRETQYF. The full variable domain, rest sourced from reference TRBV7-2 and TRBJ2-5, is GAGVSQSPSNKVTEKGKDVELRCDPISGHTALYWYRQSLGQGLEFLIYFQGNSAPDKSGLPSDRFSAERTGGSVSTLTIQRTQQEDSAVYLCASSSSWRETQYFGPGTRLLVL.

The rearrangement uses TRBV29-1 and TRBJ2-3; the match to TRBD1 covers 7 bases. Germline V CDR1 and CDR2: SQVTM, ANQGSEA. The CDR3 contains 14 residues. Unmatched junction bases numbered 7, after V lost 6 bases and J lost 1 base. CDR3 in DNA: TGCAGCGTGGGGGACAGCGTGGGCACAGATACGCAGTATTTT. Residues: CSVGDSVGTDTQYF.

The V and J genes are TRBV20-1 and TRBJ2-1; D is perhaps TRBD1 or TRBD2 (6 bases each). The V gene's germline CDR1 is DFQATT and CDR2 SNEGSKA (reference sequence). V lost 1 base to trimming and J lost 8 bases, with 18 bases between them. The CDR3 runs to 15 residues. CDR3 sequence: CSARGSRGPRDEQFF. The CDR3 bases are TGCAGTGCTAGAGGTTCCCGGGGGCCTCGGGATGAGCAGTTCTTC.

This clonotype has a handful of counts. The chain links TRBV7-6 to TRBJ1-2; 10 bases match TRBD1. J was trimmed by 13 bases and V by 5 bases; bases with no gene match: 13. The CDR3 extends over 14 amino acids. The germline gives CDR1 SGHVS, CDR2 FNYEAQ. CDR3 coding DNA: TGTGCCAGCAGCCCCCGCCGGGGGACAGGGGTATTCACCTTC. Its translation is CASSPRRGTGVFTF.

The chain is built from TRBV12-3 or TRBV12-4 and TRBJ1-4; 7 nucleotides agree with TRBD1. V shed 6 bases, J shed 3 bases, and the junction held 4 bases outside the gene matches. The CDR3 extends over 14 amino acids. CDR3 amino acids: CASRSGTANEKLFF. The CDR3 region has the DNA TGTGCCAGCAGATCCGGGACAGCTAATGAAAAACTGTTTTTT.

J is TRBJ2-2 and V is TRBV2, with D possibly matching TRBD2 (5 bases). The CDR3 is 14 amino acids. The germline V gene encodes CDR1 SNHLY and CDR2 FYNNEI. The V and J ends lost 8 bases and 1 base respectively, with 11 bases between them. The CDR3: CASSPRENTGELFF. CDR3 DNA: TGTGCCAGCTCCCCTCGGGAGAACACCGGGGAGCTGTTTTTT.

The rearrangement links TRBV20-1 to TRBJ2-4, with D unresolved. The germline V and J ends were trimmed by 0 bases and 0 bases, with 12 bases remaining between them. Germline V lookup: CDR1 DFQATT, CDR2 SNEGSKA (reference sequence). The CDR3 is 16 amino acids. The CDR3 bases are TGCAGTGCTAGAGATCGAATAAGGGTAGCCAAAAACATTCAGTACTTC. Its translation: CSARDRIRVAKNIQYF.

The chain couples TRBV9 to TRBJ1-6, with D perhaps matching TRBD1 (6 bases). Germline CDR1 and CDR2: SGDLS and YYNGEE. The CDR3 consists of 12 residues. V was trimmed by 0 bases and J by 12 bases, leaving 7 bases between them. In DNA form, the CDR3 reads TGTGCCAGCAGCGTAGAGGGGGAACCCCTCCACTTT. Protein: CASSVEGEPLHF. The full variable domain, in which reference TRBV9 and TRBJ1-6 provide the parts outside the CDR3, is DSGVTQTPKHLITATGQRVTLRCSPRSGDLSVYWYQQSLDQGLQFLIQYYNGEERAKGNILERFSAQQFPDLHSELNLSSLELGDSALYFCASSVEGEPLHFGNGTRLTVT.